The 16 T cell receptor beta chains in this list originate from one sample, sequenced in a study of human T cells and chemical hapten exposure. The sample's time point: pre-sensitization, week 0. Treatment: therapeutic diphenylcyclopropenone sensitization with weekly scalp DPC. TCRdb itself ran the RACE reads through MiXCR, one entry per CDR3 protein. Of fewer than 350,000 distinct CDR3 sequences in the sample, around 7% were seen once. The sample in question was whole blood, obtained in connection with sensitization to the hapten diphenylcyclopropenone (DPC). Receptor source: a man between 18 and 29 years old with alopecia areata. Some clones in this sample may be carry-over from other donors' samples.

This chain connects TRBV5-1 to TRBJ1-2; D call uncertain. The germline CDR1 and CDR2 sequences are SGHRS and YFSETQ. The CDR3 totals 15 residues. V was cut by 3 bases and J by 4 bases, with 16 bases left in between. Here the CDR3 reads CASSSWPAKAYGYTF. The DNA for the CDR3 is TGCGCCAGCAGCTCGTGGCCCGCGAAGGCCTATGGCTACACCTTC.

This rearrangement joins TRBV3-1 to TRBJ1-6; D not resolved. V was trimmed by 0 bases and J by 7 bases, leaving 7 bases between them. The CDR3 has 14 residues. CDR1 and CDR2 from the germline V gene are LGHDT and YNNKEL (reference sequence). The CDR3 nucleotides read TGTGCCAGCAGCCAAGAAACTGGAAATTCACCCCTCCACTTT. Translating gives CASSQETGNSPLHF.

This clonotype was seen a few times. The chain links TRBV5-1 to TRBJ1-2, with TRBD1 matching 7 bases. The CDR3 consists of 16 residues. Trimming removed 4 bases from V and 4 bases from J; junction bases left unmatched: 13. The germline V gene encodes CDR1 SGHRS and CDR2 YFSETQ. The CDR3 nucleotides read TGCGCCAGCAGCCAAGTAGTTGGGACAGTCATCTATGGCTACACCTTC. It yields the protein CASSQVVGTVIYGYTF. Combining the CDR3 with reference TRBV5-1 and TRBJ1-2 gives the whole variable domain KAGVTQTPRYLIKTRGQQVTLSCSPISGHRSVSWYQQTPGQGLQFLFEYFSETQRNKGNFPGRFSGRQFSNSRSEMNVSTLELGDSALYLCASSQVVGTVIYGYTFGSGTRLTVV.

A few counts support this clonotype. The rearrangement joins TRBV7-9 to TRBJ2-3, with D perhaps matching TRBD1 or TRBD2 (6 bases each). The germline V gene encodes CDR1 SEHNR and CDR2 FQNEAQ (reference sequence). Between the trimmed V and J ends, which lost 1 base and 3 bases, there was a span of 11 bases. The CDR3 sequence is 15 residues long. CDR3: CASSLDGGLTDTQYF. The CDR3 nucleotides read TGTGCCAGCAGCTTAGACGGGGGCTTGACAGATACGCAGTATTTT.

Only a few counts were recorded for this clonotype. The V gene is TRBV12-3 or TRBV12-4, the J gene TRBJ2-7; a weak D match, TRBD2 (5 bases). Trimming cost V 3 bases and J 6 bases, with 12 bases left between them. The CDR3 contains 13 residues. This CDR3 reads CASSFSAATEQYV. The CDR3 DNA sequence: TGTGCCAGCAGTTTTAGCGCAGCCACCGAGCAGTACGTC.

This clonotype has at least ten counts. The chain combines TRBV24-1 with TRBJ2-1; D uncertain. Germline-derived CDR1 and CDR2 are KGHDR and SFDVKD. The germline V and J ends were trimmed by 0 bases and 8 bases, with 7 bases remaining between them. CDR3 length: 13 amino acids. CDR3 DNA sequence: TGTGCCACCAGTGATTTGTTTACGGATGAGCAGTTCTTC. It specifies CATSDLFTDEQFF.

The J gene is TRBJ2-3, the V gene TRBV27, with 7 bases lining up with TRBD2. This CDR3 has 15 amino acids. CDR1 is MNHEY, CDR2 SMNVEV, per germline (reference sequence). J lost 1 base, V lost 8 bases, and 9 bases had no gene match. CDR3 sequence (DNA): TGTGCCAGCGGAACCCGGGCGGGGGGCACAGATACGCAGTATTTT. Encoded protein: CASGTRAGGTDTQYF.

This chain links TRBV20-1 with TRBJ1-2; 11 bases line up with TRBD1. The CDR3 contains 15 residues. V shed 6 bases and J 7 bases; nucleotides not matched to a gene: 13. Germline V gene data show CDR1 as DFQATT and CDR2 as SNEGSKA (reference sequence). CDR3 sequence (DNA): TGCAGTGCCCGAGGGGGACAGGGGGTGAGCCGTGGCTACACCTTC. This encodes CSARGGQGVSRGYTF.

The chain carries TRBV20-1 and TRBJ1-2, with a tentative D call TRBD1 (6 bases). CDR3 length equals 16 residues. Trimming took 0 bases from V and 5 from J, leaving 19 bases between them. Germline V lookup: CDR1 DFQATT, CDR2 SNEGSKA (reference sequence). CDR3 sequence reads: CSARDGRGGAGYGYTF. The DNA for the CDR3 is TGCAGTGCTAGAGACGGTCGCGGGGGCGCCGGATATGGCTACACCTTC.

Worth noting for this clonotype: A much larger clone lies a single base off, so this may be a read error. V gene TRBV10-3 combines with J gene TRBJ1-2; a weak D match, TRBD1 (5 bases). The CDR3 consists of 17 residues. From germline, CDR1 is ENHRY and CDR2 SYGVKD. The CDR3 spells CTISGNYRDDINYGYTF. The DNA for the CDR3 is TGTACCATCAGTGGAAACTACCGGGACGATATTAACTATGGCTACACCTTC.

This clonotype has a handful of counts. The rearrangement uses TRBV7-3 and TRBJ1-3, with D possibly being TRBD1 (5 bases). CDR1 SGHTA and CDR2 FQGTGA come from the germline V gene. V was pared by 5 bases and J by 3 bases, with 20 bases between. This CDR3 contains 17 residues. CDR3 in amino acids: CASSPAPWDGDGNTIYF. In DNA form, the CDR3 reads TGTGCCAGCAGCCCTGCCCCTTGGGACGGCGATGGAAACACCATATATTTT.

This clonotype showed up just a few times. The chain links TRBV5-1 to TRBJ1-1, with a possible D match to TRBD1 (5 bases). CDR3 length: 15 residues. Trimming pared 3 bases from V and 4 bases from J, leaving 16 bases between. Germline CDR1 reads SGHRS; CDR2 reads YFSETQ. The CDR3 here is CASSWVMGEGTEAFF. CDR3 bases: TGCGCCAGCAGCTGGGTCATGGGGGAAGGCACTGAAGCTTTCTTT.

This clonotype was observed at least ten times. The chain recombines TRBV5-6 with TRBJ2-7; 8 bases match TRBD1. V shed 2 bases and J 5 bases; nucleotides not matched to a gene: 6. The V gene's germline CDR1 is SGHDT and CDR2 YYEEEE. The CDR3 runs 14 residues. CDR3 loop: CASSFWDRTDEQYF. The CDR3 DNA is TGTGCCAGCAGCTTTTGGGACAGGACCGACGAGCAGTACTTC.

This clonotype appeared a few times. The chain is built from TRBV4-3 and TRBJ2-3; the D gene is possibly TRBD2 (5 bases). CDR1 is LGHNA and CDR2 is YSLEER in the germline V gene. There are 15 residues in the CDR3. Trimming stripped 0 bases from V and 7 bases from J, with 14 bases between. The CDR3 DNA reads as TGCGCCAGCAGCCAAGATCCATCGGGGTCTTATACGCAGTATTTT. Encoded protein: CASSQDPSGSYTQYF.

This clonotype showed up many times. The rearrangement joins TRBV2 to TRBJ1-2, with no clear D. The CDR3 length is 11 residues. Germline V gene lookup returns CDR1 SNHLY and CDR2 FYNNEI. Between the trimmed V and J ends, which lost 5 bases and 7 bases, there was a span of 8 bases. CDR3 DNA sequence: TGTGCCAGCAGTTTTCCCGCTGGCTACACCTTC. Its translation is CASSFPAGYTF.

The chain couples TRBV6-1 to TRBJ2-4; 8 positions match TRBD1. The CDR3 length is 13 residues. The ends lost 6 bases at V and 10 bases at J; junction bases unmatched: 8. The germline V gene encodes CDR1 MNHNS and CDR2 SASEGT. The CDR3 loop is CASRQGATLIQYF. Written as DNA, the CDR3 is TGTGCCAGCAGGCAGGGGGCTACGTTAATTCAGTACTTC.